Listed below are T cell receptor beta chains from one sample, sequenced in a study of T cell repertoires in cytomegalovirus infection. TCRdb called the reads again in MiXCR, with one record for every CDR3 protein. The sample consists of 650,000 to 900,000 distinct CDR3 sequences, about 29% of them appearing once. For these TCRs, the target antigens are not known. The sample consisted of cultured CD8+ T cells from PBMCs, taken from culture after CMV antigen stimulation. The receptors were sampled from a human donor in good health (CMV status not recorded). Some clones in this sample may be carry-over from other donors' samples. Each CDR3 is given with its conserved first and last residue. The D gene is left open where the match is weak. A row's size may be missing; if present it is once, few, many or a size class.

V	D	J	size	CDR3	DNA
TRBV12-3/TRBV12-4	TRBD2	TRBJ2-4	.	CASSPTGGRWENIQYF	TGTGCCAGCAGTCCTACGGGGGGGCGTTGGGAAAACATTCAGTACTTC
TRBV10-3	.	TRBJ1-1	.	CAISGGLGDTEAFF	TGTGCCATCAGTGGTGGTTTGGGAGACACTGAAGCTTTCTTT
TRBV6-1	TRBD2	TRBJ2-3	many	CASTWGRAGVGTQYF	TGTGCCAGCACCTGGGGGAGAGCGGGGGTGGGAACGCAGTATTTT
TRBV7-6	.	TRBJ2-5	few	CASSFDSGPGVTQYF	TGTGCCAGCAGCTTTGACTCCGGGCCAGGGGTGACCCAGTACTTC
TRBV7-9	.	TRBJ1-2	.	CASSFGGISYVYTF	TGTGCCAGCAGCTTCGGAGGGATCTCTTATGTCTACACCTTC
TRBV20-1	TRBD2	TRBJ2-5	.	CSARDLRLAGGPGETQYF	TGCAGTGCTAGAGATTTACGACTAGCGGGGGGGCCGGGAGAGACCCAGTACTTC
TRBV28	.	TRBJ1-4	.	CATHLEGNEKLFF	TGTGCCACACACCTCGAAGGAAATGAAAAACTGTTTTTT
TRBV6-2/TRBV6-3	TRBD2	TRBJ2-5	.	CASSYSAGGVGETQYF	TGTGCCAGCAGTTACTCGGCGGGGGGCGTCGGAGAGACCCAGTACTTC
TRBV6-5	TRBD1	TRBJ1-1	few	CASSFLGDRVVDAFF	TGTGCCAGCAGTTTTCTGGGGGACAGGGTGGTGGATGCTTTCTTT
TRBV6-2/TRBV6-3	.	TRBJ1-5	.	CASRSGFGQPQHF	TGTGCCAGCAGGTCAGGGTTTGGTCAGCCCCAGCATTTT
TRBV7-6	.	TRBJ1-2	few	CASSSLARTNYGYTF	TGTGCCAGCAGCTCGCTGGCACGAACTAACTATGGCTACACCTTC
TRBV2	TRBD2	TRBJ2-1	.	CASSSTSGASSYNEQFF	TGTGCCAGCAGCTCTACTAGCGGGGCCAGCTCCTACAATGAGCAGTTCTTC
TRBV12-3/TRBV12-4	.	TRBJ2-5	.	CASSDSTRETQYF	TGTGCCAGCAGTGACAGCACCAGGGAGACCCAGTACTTC
TRBV5-1	.	TRBJ2-3	many	CASSLVRADTQYTQYF	TGCGCCAGCAGCTTGGTTCGGGCAGATACACAATATACGCAGTATTTT
TRBV7-3	.	TRBJ2-3	few	CASSQRNTGDTQYF	TGTGCCAGCAGCCAGAGGAATACGGGAGATACGCAGTATTTT
TRBV4-3	.	TRBJ1-1	few	CASSQGPNWDTEAFF	TGCGCCAGCAGCCAAGGACCGAACTGGGACACTGAAGCTTTCTTT
TRBV29-1	.	TRBJ2-3	.	CSVDYLSTDTQYF	TGCAGCGTCGACTACCTAAGCACAGATACGCAGTATTTT
TRBV7-6	.	TRBJ2-5	.	CASSLRTDGEETQYF	TGTGCCAGCAGCCTACGTACCGACGGAGAAGAGACCCAGTACTTC
TRBV7-2	.	TRBJ1-1	.	CASSRLGEEAEAFF	TGTGCCAGCAGCCGCCTGGGGGAAGAGGCTGAAGCTTTCTTT
TRBV28	TRBD1	TRBJ2-1	few	CASSLFSQTGTGIYEQFF	TGTGCCAGCAGTTTATTCTCACAAACCGGGACAGGGATCTATGAGCAGTTCTTC
TRBV11-1	TRBD2	TRBJ2-3	few	CASTRSGLAYDTQYF	TGTGCCAGCACCAGGTCGGGACTAGCGTACGATACGCAGTATTTT
TRBV6-2/TRBV6-3	TRBD1	TRBJ1-2	.	CASSQGQGARFFGYTF	TGTGCCAGCAGCCAGGGACAGGGGGCGAGATTTTTTGGCTACACCTTC
TRBV7-9	.	TRBJ2-3	few	CASSFPGVTDTQYF	TGTGCCAGCAGCTTTCCAGGGGTCACAGATACGCAGTATTTT
TRBV7-2	TRBD2	TRBJ2-5	.	CASSHRLAGEIGETQYF	TGTGCCAGCAGCCACCGACTAGCGGGAGAAATAGGGGAGACCCAGTACTTC
TRBV7-6	TRBD1	TRBJ2-1	many	CASSLEGQGYNEQFF	TGTGCCAGCAGCTTAGAGGGACAGGGTTACAATGAGCAGTTCTTC
TRBV28	TRBD1	TRBJ1-5	.	CASSLGQGAEPQHF	TGTGCCAGCAGTTTAGGGCAGGGGGCAGAGCCCCAGCATTTT
TRBV2	.	TRBJ1-4	once	CASAERPIEKLFF	TGTGCCAGCGCAGAAAGACCTATAGAAAAACTGTTTTTT
TRBV2	.	TRBJ1-2	.	CASSESQVGF	TGTGCCAGCAGTGAAAGCCAAGTCGGCTTC
TRBV6-1	.	TRBJ1-1	.	CASSDSITGNTEAFF	TGTGCCAGCAGTGACTCGATAACAGGAAACACTGAAGCTTTCTTT
TRBV19	.	TRBJ2-2	few	CASSIGGPGELFF	TGTGCCAGTAGTATAGGAGGGCCCGGGGAGCTGTTTTTT
TRBV29-1	.	TRBJ2-5	.	CSARWGDRETQYF	TGCAGCGCCCGGTGGGGGGACAGAGAGACCCAGTACTTC
TRBV6-1	.	TRBJ1-2	.	CASRAGSSNYGYTF	TGTGCCAGCAGAGCAGGGTCCTCTAACTATGGCTACACCTTC
TRBV7-9	.	TRBJ1-1	.	CASSRDTSTEAFF	TGTGCCAGCAGCCGGGACACTTCCACTGAAGCTTTCTTT
TRBV27	TRBD1	TRBJ2-5	.	CASSSTGALRLETQYF	TGTGCCAGCAGTTCAACAGGGGCCCTGAGATTAGAGACCCAGTACTTC
TRBV25-1	TRBD2	TRBJ2-1	few	CASRTSLYNEQFF	TGTGCCAGTCGGACTAGTCTCTACAATGAGCAGTTCTTC
TRBV7-8	.	TRBJ1-1	.	CASSLAGRDTEAFF	TGTGCCAGCAGCTTAGCTGGTAGGGACACTGAAGCTTTCTTT
TRBV10-3	TRBD1	TRBJ2-1	few	CAISANWTGQYNEQFF	TGTGCCATCAGTGCCAACTGGACAGGGCAGTACAATGAGCAGTTCTTC
TRBV7-9	TRBD1	TRBJ2-5	few	CASSQRDRGPQETQYF	TGTGCCAGCAGCCAAAGGGACAGGGGGCCACAAGAGACCCAGTACTTC
TRBV11-2	.	TRBJ2-2	few	CATRDGELFF	TGTGCCACCCGGGACGGGGAGCTGTTTTTT
TRBV7-6	TRBD1	TRBJ2-2	many	CASSFERQGTGTGELFF	TGTGCCAGCAGCTTCGAGAGACAGGGAACGGGCACCGGGGAGCTGTTTTTT
TRBV28	.	TRBJ2-1	.	CASSQGPTPSNEQFF	TGTGCCAGCAGCCAAGGCCCTACCCCGAGTAATGAGCAGTTCTTC
TRBV2	TRBD2	TRBJ2-1	.	CASRFRTSGGLNEQFF	TGTGCCAGCAGATTTAGGACTAGCGGGGGCCTAAATGAGCAGTTCTTC
TRBV19	.	TRBJ1-1	few	CACRRNTEAFF	TGTGCCTGTCGTAGGAACACTGAAGCTTTCTTT
TRBV29-1	TRBD2	TRBJ2-4	.	CSVEAGEGWTKNIQYF	TGCAGCGTTGAAGCCGGGGAGGGTTGGACCAAAAACATTCAGTACTTC
TRBV12-3/TRBV12-4	.	TRBJ2-3	many	CASSDTDTQYF	TGTGCCAGCAGTGACACAGATACGCAGTATTTT
TRBV11-2	.	TRBJ2-7	.	CASSSQGSNSYEQYF	TGTGCCAGCAGCTCCCAGGGGTCCAACTCCTACGAGCAGTACTTC
TRBV11-2	.	TRBJ1-1	.	CASSLKRSLNTEAFF	TGTGCCAGCAGCTTAAAAAGGTCCTTGAACACTGAAGCTTTCTTT
TRBV12-3/TRBV12-4	TRBD2	TRBJ2-4	few	CASSSGGGVKNIQYF	TGTGCCAGCAGTTCTGGCGGGGGGGTTAAAAACATTCAGTACTTC
TRBV6-6	.	TRBJ2-2	.	CASSYSGGGTGELFF	TGTGCCAGCAGTTACTCTGGGGGCGGCACCGGGGAGCTGTTTTTT
TRBV4-1	.	TRBJ1-2	few	CASSQREETAIWGYTF	TGCGCCAGCAGCCAACGGGAGGAGACGGCTATTTGGGGCTACACCTTC
TRBV19	.	TRBJ1-2	.	CASSMKTGYGYTF	TGTGCCAGTAGTATGAAAACGGGCTATGGCTACACCTTC
TRBV7-9	TRBD2	TRBJ2-3	few	CASSFSSGGLVSTDTQYF	TGTGCCAGCAGCTTTTCTAGCGGGGGGCTAGTAAGCACAGATACGCAGTATTTT
TRBV4-1	.	TRBJ2-1	many	CASSQVEARPQFF	TGCGCCAGCAGCCAAGTTGAGGCGAGGCCGCAGTTCTTC